The 20 T cell receptor beta chains below all came from one sample that was sequenced in a study of T-cell memory formation after mild COVID-19. From the 5' RACE reads, TCRdb called clonotypes with MiXCR, one entry per CDR3 protein. The data contain approximately 40,000 distinct CDR3 sequences, more than 9.5% of them seen just once; the ten biggest clones take up approximately 29%. The sequenced sample was PBMCs or a T cell subset sorted from them (not recorded which). The receptors were gathered from a man between 18 and 29 years old who had mild COVID-19 (a few samples of this study predate the infection). Cell type and time point are not known.

This clonotype was detected many times. The gene calls are TRBV2 and TRBJ2-1; D is perhaps TRBD1 (5 bases). The germline V gene encodes CDR1 SNHLY and CDR2 FYNNEI. Trimming cost V 2 bases and J 1 base, with 9 bases left between them. CDR3 length: 15 amino acids. CDR3 DNA: TGTGCCAGCAGTGAACAGGGCTATTCCTACAATGAGCAGTTCTTC. This codes for CASSEQGYSYNEQFF.

This clonotype was picked up many times. J is TRBJ2-2 and V is TRBV11-2; D might be TRBD2 (7 bases). Germline CDR1 reads SGHAT; CDR2 reads FQNNGV. Trimming shortened V by 5 bases and J by 5 bases, and 24 bases separated the two germline ends. This CDR3 is built from 18 residues. The CDR3 region has the DNA TGTGCCAGCAGCCGAGGGGGGGGGCTTGTCGGAGGAACCGGGGAGCTGTTTTTT. Protein: CASSRGGGLVGGTGELFF.

The chain links TRBV5-1 to TRBJ2-1, with 9 bases identical to TRBD2. The CDR3 has 16 residues. CDR1 is SGHRS and CDR2 is YFSETQ in the germline V gene. V lost 0 bases and J lost 10; bases outside the gene matches: 11. CDR3 sequence: CASSLEGSGRRSEQFF. CDR3 in DNA: TGCGCCAGCAGCTTGGAAGGTAGCGGGAGACGCAGCGAGCAGTTCTTC. The full variable domain, completed using reference TRBV5-1 and TRBJ2-1, is KAGVTQTPRYLIKTRGQQVTLSCSPISGHRSVSWYQQTPGQGLQFLFEYFSETQRNKGNFPGRFSGRQFSNSRSEMNVSTLELGDSALYLCASSLEGSGRRSEQFFGPGTRLTVL.

In its sample, this clonotype was seen many times. For the CDR3, the DNA is TGTGCCAGCAGCTTAGCGGGGGGCTACGAGCAGTACGTC. Translated: CASSLAGGYEQYV. The J gene is TRBJ2-7, the V gene TRBV7-2; maybe TRBD2 (6 bases). The germline V gene has CDR1 SGHTA and CDR2 FQGNSA. The V gene lost 0 bases and the J gene lost 3 bases, with 6 bases spanning the gap. CDR3 length equals 13 residues.

This clonotype was found a few times. The chain recombines TRBV30 with TRBJ1-1; the D is unclear. The CDR3 totals 14 residues. Germline V gene data show CDR1 as GTSNPN and CDR2 as SVGIG (reference sequence). V dropped 7 bases and J dropped 1 base, with 16 bases sitting between them. CDR3 nucleotides: TGTGCCTCCGTTGACGTTTTGGCGAACACTGAAGCTTTCTTT. Its translation: CASVDVLANTEAFF.

This clonotype was seen repeatedly, ten times or more. This chain joins TRBV6-6 and TRBJ2-6; unclear D gene. Germline CDR1 is MNHNY and CDR2 is SVGAGI (reference sequence). Trimming left V 5 bases short and J 4 bases short, with 12 bases between. The length of the CDR3 is 15 residues. The CDR3 reads CASSVRQSGANVLTF. CDR3 nucleotide sequence: TGTGCCAGCAGTGTAAGGCAATCCGGGGCCAACGTCCTGACTTTC.

The V call is TRBV4-3, the J call TRBJ1-2; tentatively, D is TRBD1 (6 bases). Trimming shortened V by 0 bases and J by 3 bases, and 8 bases separated the two germline ends. The CDR3 has 14 amino acids. Germline assignment: CDR1 LGHNA and CDR2 YSLEER. The CDR3 here is CASSQDWGHYGYTF. The CDR3 region has the DNA TGCGCCAGCAGCCAAGATTGGGGGCACTATGGCTACACCTTC.

This clonotype was observed many times. The chain couples TRBV27 to TRBJ2-7; D is ambiguous. CDR1 is MNHEY, CDR2 SMNVEV, per germline (reference sequence). The CDR3 runs 14 residues. Trimming removed 5 bases from V and 2 bases from J, with 13 bases in between. CDR3 in DNA: TGTGCCAGCAGTCCCTTTCGAGCAGCCTACGAGCAGTACTTC. Translating it yields CASSPFRAAYEQYF.

This clonotype was detected only a few times. This chain uses TRBV24-1 with TRBJ2-5, with 8 nucleotides matching TRBD2. Germline-derived CDR1 and CDR2 are KGHDR and SFDVKD. The junction had 8 bases not matched to a gene; V was cut back by 2 bases and J by 4 bases. This CDR3 is 16 amino acids long. The DNA for the CDR3 is TGTGCCACCAGTGATTCGGTAGCGGGGCGGGGAGAGACCCAGTACTTC. Residues: CATSDSVAGRGETQYF.

This clonotype occurred once. A read error may produce the germline difference seen at one junction end. The V and J genes are TRBV4-1 and TRBJ1-1; 7 positions agree with TRBD1. Per germline, CDR1 MGHRA and CDR2 YSYEKL. The length of the CDR3 is 17 residues. CDR3 sequence reads: CARSLGITGQANTEAFF. CDR3 sequence (DNA): TGCGCCAGAAGCCTAGGGATCACCGGACAGGCGAACACTGAAGCTTTCTTT.

This clonotype is classed as medium-sized. The chain uses TRBV6-5 and TRBJ2-4; TRBD1 matches at 9 bases. This CDR3 spans 15 amino acids. The V segment lost 4 bases and the J segment 3 bases; nucleotides outside the gene matches: 4. Germline loops: CDR1 MNHEY, CDR2 SVGAGI. The CDR3 loop is CASSSPGQGKNIQYF. In DNA, the CDR3 is TGTGCCAGCAGTTCCCCGGGACAGGGCAAAAACATTCAGTACTTC.

This clonotype appeared many times. This chain uses TRBV7-9 with TRBJ1-1; D ambiguous. The V end was cut by 1 base, the J end by 8 bases, with 11 bases between. CDR3 length: 13 residues. Germline values: CDR1 SEHNR, CDR2 FQNEAQ (reference sequence). DNA for the CDR3: TGTGCCAGCAGCTTAGTGCCTACGGTAGAAGCTTTCTTT. Protein sequence: CASSLVPTVEAFF.

This clonotype was recorded many times. The chain carries TRBV18 and TRBJ1-2; D unresolved. In germline, CDR1 is KGHSH, CDR2 LQKENI. The V end was cut by 2 bases, the J end by 6 bases, with 16 bases between. This CDR3 comprises 15 residues. The CDR3 bases are TGTGCCAGCTCACCAGTCACAGACCCCGGCAATGGCTACACCTTC. Translated, it gives CASSPVTDPGNGYTF.

This clonotype was detected many times. The rearrangement links TRBV7-2 to TRBJ1-3; 7 bases fit TRBD1. This CDR3 contains 15 residues. The germline V gene encodes CDR1 SGHTA and CDR2 FQGNSA. V lost 1 base, J lost 3 bases, and 3 bases stayed unmatched. CDR3 sequence: CASSLEGTVGNTIYF. In DNA, the CDR3 is TGTGCCAGCAGCTTAGAAGGGACAGTTGGAAACACCATATATTTT. Drawing the rest from reference TRBV7-2 and TRBJ1-3, the complete variable domain is GAGVSQSPSNKVTEKGKDVELRCDPISGHTALYWYRQSLGQGLEFLIYFQGNSAPDKSGLPSDRFSAERTGGSVSTLTIQRTQQEDSAVYLCASSLEGTVGNTIYFGEGSWLTVV.

The table lists this clonotype with many counts. The chain is built from TRBV10-3 and TRBJ1-6; D is unresolved. Germline CDR1 ENHRY, CDR2 SYGVKD. V lost 4 bases, J lost 7 bases, and 17 bases lay in between. The CDR3 extends over 16 amino acids. CDR3 nucleotide sequence: TGTGCCATCAGTGGTGGATCTGGTATTGGAAATTCACCCCTCCACTTT. This codes for CAISGGSGIGNSPLHF.

In nucleotides, the CDR3 is TGTGCCAGCACCTTAGGCGGGGTGGCAGATACGCAGTATTTT. Protein: CASTLGGVADTQYF. The chain is built from TRBV5-5 and TRBJ2-3, with D possibly matching TRBD2 (6 bases). V lost 6 bases and J 4 bases, leaving 15 bases between the germline ends. The germline V gene has CDR1 SGHKS and CDR2 YYEKEE (reference sequence). The CDR3 consists of 14 residues. Combining the CDR3 with reference TRBV5-5 and TRBJ2-3 gives the whole variable domain DAGVTQSPTHLIKTRGQQVTLRCSPISGHKSVSWYQQVLGQGPQFIFQYYEKEERGRGNFPDRFSARQFPNYSSELNVNALLLGDSALYLCASTLGGVADTQYFGPGTRLTVL.

In its sample, this clonotype was seen many times. The V gene is TRBV19, the J gene TRBJ2-3; D possibly corresponds to TRBD2 (7 bases). CDR1 is LNHDA and CDR2 is SQIVND in the germline V gene (reference sequence). Trimming cost V 11 bases and J 2 bases, with 14 bases left between them. CDR3 length: 13 residues. The CDR3 nucleotides are TGTGCCCCTACGGGGGGCAACACAGATACGCAGTATTTT. Protein sequence: CAPTGGNTDTQYF. The full variable domain, completed using reference TRBV19 and TRBJ2-3, is DGGITQSPKYLFRKEGQNVTLSCEQNLNHDAMYWYRQDPGQGLRLIYYSQIVNDFQKGDIAEGYSVSREKKESFPLTVTSAQKNPTAFYLCAPTGGNTDTQYFGPGTRLTVL.

This clonotype was observed at least ten times. The rearrangement links TRBV2 to TRBJ1-6; 9 nucleotides align to TRBD1. The CDR3 has 14 amino acids. The V gene's germline CDR1 is SNHLY and CDR2 FYNNEI. V was pared by 8 bases and J by 11 bases, with 10 bases of the junction left unmatched. DNA for the CDR3: TGTGCCAGCCGGGGACAGGGTGGGAGAACACCCCTCCACTTT. It specifies CASRGQGGRTPLHF. The entire variable domain, with the rest obtained from reference TRBV2 and TRBJ1-6, is as follows: EPEVTQTPSHQVTQMGQEVILRCVPISNHLYFYWYRQILGQKVEFLVSFYNNEISEKSEIFDDQFSVERPDGSNFTLKIRSTKLEDSAMYFCASRGQGGRTPLHFGNGTRLTVT.

This clonotype was observed many times. The chain uses TRBV6-5 and TRBJ1-6, with TRBD1 matching 9 bases. The CDR3 runs 15 residues. Trimming cost V 5 bases and J 7 bases; bases outside gene matches: 6. Germline values: CDR1 MNHEY, CDR2 SVGAGI. The CDR3 nucleotides are TGTGCCAGCAGTCTAGGACAGGGGTACAATTCACCCCTCCACTTT. Amino acids: CASSLGQGYNSPLHF.

This clonotype was seen many times. The V and J genes are TRBV3-1 and TRBJ1-6; D ambiguous. The CDR3 sequence is 14 residues long. CDR1 is LGHDT, CDR2 YNNKEL, per germline (reference sequence). Deletions cut 3 bases from V and 10 bases from J, with 13 bases between. In DNA form, the CDR3 reads TGTGCCAGCAGCCAGGGCGGCAAGGACTCACCCCTCCACTTT. Its translation: CASSQGGKDSPLHF.